A selection of T cell receptor beta chains follows, all from one sample in a study of blood T cell repertoires in COVID-19. Data came from immunoSEQ multiplex PCR; TCRdb stores just in-frame clones and leaves some out. The data contain 150,000 to 200,000 clones, roughly 85% of them seen just once; the ten biggest clones take up 6.5% to 9%. Source material: peripheral blood. These TCRs come from an older woman with acute or convalescent COVID-19. CDR3s include the opening cysteine and the closing phenylalanine or tryptophan. The D gene is left open where the match is weak.

d_gene,v_gene,CDR3aa
TRBD1,TRBV7-8,CASSLVQGTEAFF
-,TRBV28,CASKLAGGGANVLTF
TRBD1,TRBV9,CASSVEEGGWETQYF
TRBD1,TRBV7-8,CASSLGTDYGYTF
TRBD2,TRBV2,CASSDGGVYNEQFF
-,TRBV11-3,CASSLDMSQPQHF
-,TRBV24-1,CATSSGTSYQETQYF
TRBD2,TRBV7-3,CASSLLAGDLNEQFF
-,TRBV29-1,CSVAQKGGDTQYF
TRBD1,TRBV10-1,CASSKGALDEQFF
-,TRBV29-1,CSVETDMNTEAFF
-,TRBV3-1/TRBV3-2,CASSFDRNTEAFF
TRBD1,TRBV30,CAWSQTGVGNEAFF
TRBD1,TRBV6-5,CASSGQAWMNTEAFF